The present T cell receptor (beta chain) was sequenced within a study of T cells in Graves' hyperthyroidism and ophthalmopathy. As to this clonotype: Its target is unknown. Since a much larger clone is just one base distant, this may be a read error.

CDR3 length: 15 amino acids. The germline gives CDR1 LNHDA, CDR2 SQIVND (reference sequence). The investigators amplified TCR beta CDR3 regions from RNA transcripts. Researchers ran a first-round RT-PCR on the TCR CDR3 using the HTBI primer set. MiXCR, applied by TCRdb to the multiplex PCR reads, yields one record per CDR3 protein. The sample includes 450,000 to 700,000 distinct CDR3 sequences, approximately 44% of them seen just once. Study observations and caveats: Expanded thyroid clonotypes (above 0.001) were mostly also found in blood. In simple terms, a model built on 13 V-J features told ophthalmopathy apart from stable hyperthyroidism. Model-based prediction identified ophthalmopathy a median approximately 6.2 months prior to its onset.

This sequence originates from a woman under 30 with Graves' hyperthyroidism. The rearrangement uses TRBV19 and TRBJ2-2, with TRBD1 matching over 8 bases. Material for sequencing was peripheral blood or thyroid tissue (not recorded which). CDR3 bases: TGTGCCAGTAGTACGGGACAGGAAAACACCGGGGAGCTGTCTTTT. Translation: CASSTGQENTGELSF. Combining the CDR3 with reference TRBV19 and TRBJ2-2 gives the whole variable domain DGGITQSPKYLFRKEGQNVTLSCEQNLNHDAMYWYRQDPGQGLRLIYYSQIVNDFQKGDIAEGYSVSREKKESFPLTVTSAQKNPTAFYLCASSTGQENTGELSFGEGSRLTVL.